The present T cell receptor beta chain was sequenced within a study of blood T cell repertoires in COVID-19 (dated by TCRdb to 2019 to 2021). Some background on the complete study: The collaborator samples originated in the United States, Italy and Spain and spanned the acute and convalescent phases of COVID-19. The material from the prospective study consisted of cDNA or gDNA derived from T cells, B-cell-depleted T cells, or PBMCs. The dataset comprised deeply sampled blood TCRbeta repertoires from subjects exposed to, actively infected with, or recovered from COVID-19. The repertoires were released in a freely available public database intended as a resource for research on the immune response to SARS-CoV-2. The samples were drawn from the first 160 participants of the ongoing ImmuneRACE study and from over 950 subjects provided by 6 global collaborators. The sample metadata nearly always contained a de-identified subject ID, COVID-19 status, age in years and sex. Where available, HLA class I and class II types were obtained from metadata supplied by the sample provider rather than from assay-based typing. What the research found in general, with its limitations: The quantity of clinical and demographic metadata differed by source and by participant and was supplied without curation.

TCRbeta CDR3 regions were amplified from genomic DNA by means of the immunoSEQ Assay, a bias-controlled multiplex PCR. Processing in the source paper ran as follows. The number of nucleated cells in each sample was estimated from the amplification of reference gene primers within the assay. To quantify the absolute abundance of each unique TCRbeta CDR3 rearrangement, sequence reads were collapsed and filtered. Productive Simpson clonality was computed per sample as the square root of Simpson's diversity index over productive rearrangements. What TCRdb holds here is the immuneACCESS table cut down to in-frame rearrangements. Part of the clones is not present; checked against another copy, under half of the missing clones reflect an unresolved V gene, and the others are unexplained. V and J calls and clone size are copied from that table; D and trimming were computed from the DNA. The sample includes about 91,000 clones, with almost 85% observed a single time. The ten largest clones capture approximately 6.7% of the sample.

The CDR3 spans 13 residues, from the cysteine through the phenylalanine. Just CDR3 DNA is preserved here, 39 bases in frame from base 1. CDR1 MGHRA and CDR2 YSYEKL are derived from the germline V gene. V gives up 3 bases and J gives up 0 bases, and the segment between their germline ends measures 5 bases. As regards this clone: The clone's antigen remains unknown. The record has no base qualities; no much larger clone is one base away.

Whole blood was collected in K2EDTA tubes by collaborating institutions according to the institutions' own protocols. Collaborator samples were shipped for TCRbeta analysis as frozen whole blood, isolated PBMCs, or DNA extracted from either sample type. The origin of this receptor is a man in his fifties with active or convalescent COVID-19. The sample was peripheral blood. Recombination joined TRBV4-1 with TRBJ2-5, with no confident D gene call. The CDR3 sequence is CASSQGNQETQYF. The DNA reads TGCGCCAGCAGCCAGGGCAACCAAGAGACCCAGTACTTC.